This TCR beta chain comes out of a study of blood T cell repertoires in COVID-19. Across the whole study: T cells, B-cell-depleted T cells, or PBMCs provided the cDNA or gDNA that served as material.

The CDR3 covers 15 residues. The germline CDR1 and CDR2 sequences are GTSNPN and SVGIG (reference sequence). With 5 bases clipped from V and 0 bases from J, the junction kept 7 bases outside the gene matches. Clinical history reported by participants formed the basis on which cohorts were assigned. Exposed enrollees had met someone with a PCR-confirmed or clinician-diagnosed COVID-19 case at some point within the 2 weeks before study entry. TCRdb's copy holds only in-frame clones and misses some; the assay was immunoSEQ multiplex PCR. Among 200,000 to 250,000 clones, roughly 88% were seen once, and the ten largest hold under 4.5%.

Sequencing input: PBMCs or T cells enriched from blood (not recorded which). The TCR was taken from a woman in her 30s who had been exposed to COVID-19. This chain joins TRBV30 and TRBJ1-2; TRBD1 matches at 9 bases. This CDR3 is CAWRTGTGSNYGYTF. The CDR3 DNA reads TGTGCCTGGCGAACCGGGACAGGGTCTAACTATGGCTACACCTTC.